This TCR beta chain originates from a study of graft-versus-host responses after intestinal transplantation. V was pared by 5 bases and J by 8 bases, with 11 bases of the junction left unmatched. Germline V lookup: CDR1 MNHEY, CDR2 SMNVEV (reference sequence). This CDR3 comprises 15 residues. Of note for this clone: Its specificity is not known.

Sequencing was performed with immunoSEQ multiplex PCR; in TCRdb, only in-frame clones are kept and a portion is missing. The data contain fewer than 85,000 clones, 85% to 95% of them singletons. The sequence derives from a human donor who received an intestinal transplant. The V call is TRBV27, the J call TRBJ2-1, with 8 bases lining up with TRBD2. Material: unstimulated CD8+ T cells sorted from spleen or lymph node cells, obtained before intestinal transplant. The CDR3 sequence: CASSPVAGWGHEQFF. The CDR3 DNA follows: TGTGCCAGCAGTCCGGTAGCGGGATGGGGCCATGAGCAGTTCTTC.